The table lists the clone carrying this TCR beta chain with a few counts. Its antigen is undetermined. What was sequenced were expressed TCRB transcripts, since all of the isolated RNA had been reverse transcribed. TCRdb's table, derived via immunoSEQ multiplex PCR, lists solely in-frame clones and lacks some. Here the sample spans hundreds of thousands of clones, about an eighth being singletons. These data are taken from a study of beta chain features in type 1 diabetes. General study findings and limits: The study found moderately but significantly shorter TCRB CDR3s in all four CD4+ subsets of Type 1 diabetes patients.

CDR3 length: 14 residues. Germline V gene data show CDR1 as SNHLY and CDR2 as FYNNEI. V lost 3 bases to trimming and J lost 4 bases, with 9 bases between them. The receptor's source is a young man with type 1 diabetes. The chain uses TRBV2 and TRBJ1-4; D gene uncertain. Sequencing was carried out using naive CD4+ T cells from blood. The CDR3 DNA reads TGTGCCAGCAGTGATGGCAGAATTAATGAAAAACTGTTTTTT. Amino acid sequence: CASSDGRINEKLFF. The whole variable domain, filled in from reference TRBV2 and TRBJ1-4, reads EPEVTQTPSHQVTQMGQEVILRCVPISNHLYFYWYRQILGQKVEFLVSFYNNEISEKSEIFDDQFSVERPDGSNFTLKIRSTKLEDSAMYFCASSDGRINEKLFFGSGTQLSVL.